The rows below give T cell receptor beta chains drawn from one sample of a study of blood T cell repertoires in COVID-19. Using immunoSEQ multiplex PCR, the repertoire was profiled, and TCRdb retains in-frame clones only, with some absent. There are about 120,000 clones in the sample; roughly three quarters occur only once, and 7.9% lies in the top ten. The material sequenced was peripheral blood. Receptors originate from a human donor in a cohort sampled during active COVID-19. Each CDR3 is given with its conserved first and last residue. The D gene is left open where the match is weak. Clone size is not always given. Where it is, it says once, few, many or a class for expanded clones.

CDR3 DNA | CDR3 protein | clone size | V gene | D gene | J gene
TGTGCCAGTAGTATTCGGACAGCTGGGGTTGAGCCCCAGCATTTT | CASSIRTAGVEPQHF | - | TRBV19 | - | TRBJ1-5
TGTGCCTCGGGGAAGAGGACTGAAGCTTTCTTT | CASGKRTEAFF | few | TRBV12-5 | - | TRBJ1-1
TGTGCCAGTAGTATAGGACAGAACACTGAAGCTTTCTTT | CASSIGQNTEAFF | - | TRBV19 | - | TRBJ1-1
TGCGCCAGCAGCTTCACTAGCGGCGAGTACGAGCAGTACTTC | CASSFTSGEYEQYF | - | TRBV5-1 | TRBD2 | TRBJ2-7
TGTGCCAGCAGTAAGTGGGACAGCCACGAAAAACTGTTTTTT | CASSKWDSHEKLFF | - | TRBV28 | TRBD1 | TRBJ1-4
TGCGCCAGCAGCACAATCACCGGGACAGGTATCTACGAGCAGTACTTC | CASSTITGTGIYEQYF | - | TRBV4-1 | TRBD1 | TRBJ2-7
TGTGCCAGCAGCCAAGGCGGCGGGAGCTCTGGAAACACCATATATTTT | CASSQGGGSSGNTIYF | few | TRBV3-1/TRBV3-2 | - | TRBJ1-3
TGTGCCAGCAGTCCCGGGAGTGGCTACGAGCAGTACTTC | CASSPGSGYEQYF | once | TRBV6-5 | - | TRBJ2-7
TGCAGCGTTCCTCCGGGACAGGTCCACGAGCAGTACTTC | CSVPPGQVHEQYF | - | TRBV29-1 | TRBD1 | TRBJ2-7
TGTGCCAGCAGCTTATGTCGGGACAGAAAGCTGTATAGCAATCAGCCCCAGCATTTT | CASSLCRDRKLYSNQPQHF | - | TRBV11-3 | TRBD1 | TRBJ1-5
TGTGCCAGCAAGCTCACGCCGGGCGGGACTGAAGCTTTCTTT | CASKLTPGGTEAFF | - | TRBV5-4 | - | TRBJ1-1
TGTGCCAGCAGCCAGGGACTAGCGGGTGTCACCTACGAGCAGTACTTC | CASSQGLAGVTYEQYF | - | TRBV3-1/TRBV3-2 | TRBD2 | TRBJ2-7
TGTGCCATCAGGCAGGGACAGTCCGCCTCCTACAATGAGCAGTTCTTC | CAIRQGQSASYNEQFF | - | TRBV10-3 | TRBD1 | TRBJ2-1
TGTGCCAGCAGCTTGGAAGGGAGTTCCTACGAGCAGTACTTC | CASSLEGSSYEQYF | few | TRBV5-4 | - | TRBJ2-7
TGCGCCAGCAGCCAGGCCGCACAGGGGGATAATGAAAAACTGTTTTTT | CASSQAAQGDNEKLFF | - | TRBV4-1 | TRBD1 | TRBJ1-4
TGTGCCAGCACCCCTTTGGTGAGCTCTGGAAACACCATATATTTT | CASTPLVSSGNTIYF | - | TRBV2 | - | TRBJ1-3
TGTGCCACCAGCAGAGATGCGCTAGCGGGGCCGACAGATACGCAGTATTTT | CATSRDALAGPTDTQYF | - | TRBV15 | TRBD2 | TRBJ2-3
TGTGCCAGCAGCTTAACTAGCTCCTACGAGCAGTACTTC | CASSLTSSYEQYF | - | TRBV11-3 | - | TRBJ2-7
TGTGCCAGCAGCCTCGTTTTACAGGGTGAAGCTTTCTTT | CASSLVLQGEAFF | - | TRBV16 | - | TRBJ1-1
TGTGCCAGCAGCTTAAGGGGATCCCCTTTTGAGACCCAGTACTTC | CASSLRGSPFETQYF | - | TRBV6-5 | - | TRBJ2-5
TGTGCCAGCAAAGTGGGGGGTAGCACTGAAGCTTTCTTT | CASKVGGSTEAFF | few | TRBV6-5 | - | TRBJ1-1
TGTGCCAGCTCAGGAGACAGGGGGCAAGAGACCCAGTACTTC | CASSGDRGQETQYF | - | TRBV18 | TRBD1 | TRBJ2-5
TGTGCCTGGAGTGGGGGCTATAACACTGAAGCTTTCTTT | CAWSGGYNTEAFF | - | TRBV30 | - | TRBJ1-1
TGTGCCAGCAGTCGACTTAATCTAAGATTGCGGGGGTACGAGCAGTACTTC | CASSRLNLRLRGYEQYF | - | TRBV28 | TRBD2 | TRBJ2-7
TGTGCCAGCAGTCCGGGACTAGCGGGAGGTCTTTCCTACGAGCAGTACTTC | CASSPGLAGGLSYEQYF | - | TRBV11-3 | TRBD2 | TRBJ2-7
TGCGCCAGCAGTTATGCAGGGGGCAATCAGCCCCAGCATTTT | CASSYAGGNQPQHF | - | TRBV10-2 | - | TRBJ1-5
TGTGCCAGCAGCCAAGATGTGGCGGTCCTGAACACTGAAGCTTTCTTT | CASSQDVAVLNTEAFF | - | TRBV14 | - | TRBJ1-1
TGTGCCAGCAGCCCCCGAGGTGACAGGGCTAACTATGGCTACACCTTC | CASSPRGDRANYGYTF | few | TRBV9 | TRBD1 | TRBJ1-2
TGTGCCAGTAGTATGCGGGAGGGCCAGGCGGCCTACGAGCAGTACTTC | CASSMREGQAAYEQYF | - | TRBV19 | TRBD2 | TRBJ2-7
TGTGCCAGCAGCTTATTCCATCCCTACGAGCAGTACTTC | CASSLFHPYEQYF | once | TRBV11-1 | - | TRBJ2-7
TGTGCCAGTAGTATACAGGGGTCCTACGAGCAGTACTTC | CASSIQGSYEQYF | - | TRBV19 | - | TRBJ2-7
TGTGCCAGCAGTCATAGCGGGAGTCCTCCTTCCTACGAGCAGTACTTC | CASSHSGSPPSYEQYF | - | TRBV27 | TRBD2 | TRBJ2-7
TGTGCCAGCAGCTTTGGGGCGGCTCAAGAGACCCAGTACTTC | CASSFGAAQETQYF | - | TRBV11-2 | - | TRBJ2-5
TGCGCCAGCAGCTTGGTGACACCCTACGAGCAGTACTTC | CASSLVTPYEQYF | - | TRBV5-1 | - | TRBJ2-7
TGTGCCAGCAGTTACGACAGGCTGAGGGGCTACACCTTC | CASSYDRLRGYTF | - | TRBV12-3/TRBV12-4 | - | TRBJ1-2
TGTGCCAGCAGTGAAGGGGGCTTCAATCAGCCCCAGCATTTT | CASSEGGFNQPQHF | - | TRBV27 | TRBD1 | TRBJ1-5
TGTGCCACCAGTAATCCCCCCGGAGGGTCGCAGTTCTTC | CATSNPPGGSQFF | - | TRBV24-1 | - | TRBJ2-1
TGCAGCGCCTCCGGGACAGAGGGCTACACCTTC | CSASGTEGYTF | - | TRBV29-1 | TRBD1 | TRBJ1-2
TGTGCCAGCAGTGACCGGACAGACGCTGAAGCTTTCTTT | CASSDRTDAEAFF | - | TRBV28 | - | TRBJ1-1
TGTGCCAGCTCGGGACAGGGGGCCGCTGAAGCTTTCTTT | CASSGQGAAEAFF | - | TRBV19 | TRBD1 | TRBJ1-1
TGCGCCAGCAGCCAAGTCCAGGGCCGAAGGGGCAATCAGCCCCAGCATTTT | CASSQVQGRRGNQPQHF | - | TRBV4-1 | - | TRBJ1-5
TGTGCCAGCAGTCCAATTAGCCACGAGCAGTACTTC | CASSPISHEQYF | - | TRBV6-5 | - | TRBJ2-7
TGTGCCAGCAGGGACAGGGTTGGAGAGACCCAGTACTTC | CASRDRVGETQYF | - | TRBV28 | TRBD1 | TRBJ2-5
TGTGCCTGGAGTTCCGGGGTTAATGAAAAACTGTTTTTT | CAWSSGVNEKLFF | - | TRBV30 | - | TRBJ1-4
TGTGCCAGCAGCCCAGCCCCTAGCTCCTACGAGCAGTACTTC | CASSPAPSSYEQYF | few | TRBV7-6 | - | TRBJ2-7